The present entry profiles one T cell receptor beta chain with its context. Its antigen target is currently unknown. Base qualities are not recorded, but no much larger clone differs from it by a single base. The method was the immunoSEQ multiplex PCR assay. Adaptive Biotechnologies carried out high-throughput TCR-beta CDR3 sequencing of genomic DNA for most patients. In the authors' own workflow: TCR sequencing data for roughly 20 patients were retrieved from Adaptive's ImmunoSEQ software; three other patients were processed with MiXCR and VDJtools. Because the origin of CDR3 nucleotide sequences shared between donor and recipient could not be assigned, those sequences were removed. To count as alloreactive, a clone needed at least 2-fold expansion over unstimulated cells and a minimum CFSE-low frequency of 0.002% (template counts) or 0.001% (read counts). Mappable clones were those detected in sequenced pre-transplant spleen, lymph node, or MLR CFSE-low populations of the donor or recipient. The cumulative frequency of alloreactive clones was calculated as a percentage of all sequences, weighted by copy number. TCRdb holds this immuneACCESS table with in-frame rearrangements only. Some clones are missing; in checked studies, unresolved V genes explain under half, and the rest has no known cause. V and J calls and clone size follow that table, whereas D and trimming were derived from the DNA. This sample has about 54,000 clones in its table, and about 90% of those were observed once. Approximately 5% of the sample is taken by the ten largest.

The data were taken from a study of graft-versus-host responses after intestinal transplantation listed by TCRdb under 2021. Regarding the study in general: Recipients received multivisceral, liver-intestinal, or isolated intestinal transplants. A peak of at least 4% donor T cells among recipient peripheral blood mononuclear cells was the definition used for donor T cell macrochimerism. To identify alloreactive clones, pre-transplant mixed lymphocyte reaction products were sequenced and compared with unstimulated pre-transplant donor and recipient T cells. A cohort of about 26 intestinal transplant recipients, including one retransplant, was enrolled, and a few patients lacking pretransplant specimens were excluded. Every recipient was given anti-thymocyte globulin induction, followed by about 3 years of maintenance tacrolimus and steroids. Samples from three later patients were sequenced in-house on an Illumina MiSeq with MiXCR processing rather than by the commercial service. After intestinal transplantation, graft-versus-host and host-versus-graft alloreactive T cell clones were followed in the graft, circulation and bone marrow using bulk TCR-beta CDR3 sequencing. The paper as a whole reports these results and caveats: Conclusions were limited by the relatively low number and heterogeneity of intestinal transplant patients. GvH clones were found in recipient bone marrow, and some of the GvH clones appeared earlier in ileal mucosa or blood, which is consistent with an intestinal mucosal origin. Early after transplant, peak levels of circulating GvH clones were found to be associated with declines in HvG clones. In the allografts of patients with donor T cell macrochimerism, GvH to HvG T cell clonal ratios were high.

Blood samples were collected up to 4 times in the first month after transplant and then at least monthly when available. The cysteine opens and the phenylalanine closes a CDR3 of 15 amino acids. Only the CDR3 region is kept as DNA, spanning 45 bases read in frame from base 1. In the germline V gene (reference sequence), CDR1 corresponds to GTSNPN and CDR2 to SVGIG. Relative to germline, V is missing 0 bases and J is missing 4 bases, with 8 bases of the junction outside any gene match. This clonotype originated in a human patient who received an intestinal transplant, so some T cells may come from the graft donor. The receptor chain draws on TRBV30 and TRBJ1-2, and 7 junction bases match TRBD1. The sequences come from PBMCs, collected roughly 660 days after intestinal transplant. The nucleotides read TGTGCCTGGAGTGTACCCCGCAGGGGGTTCTATGGCTACACCTTC. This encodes CAWSVPRRGFYGYTF.